This TCR beta chain was obtained from a study of early T cells in non-severe SARS-CoV-2 infection. This CDR3 contains 14 residues. J was trimmed by 2 bases and V by 4 bases; bases with no gene match: 2. Germline CDR1 is LGHDT and CDR2 is YNNKEL (reference sequence). MiXCR, applied by TCRdb to the 5' RACE reads, yields one record per CDR3 protein. Of around 63,000 distinct CDR3 sequences listed, approximately 12% are singletons. This clonotype turned up a few times. The J gene is TRBJ2-5, the V gene TRBV3-1; 9 nucleotides align to TRBD1. The clonotype comes from an adult who was a healthcare worker with PCR-confirmed SARS-CoV-2 infection or an uninfected control (not recorded which). The specimen was whole blood. The DNA for the CDR3 is TGTGCCAGCAGCCCTGGACAGGGGCAAGAGACCCAGTACTTC. Protein: CASSPGQGQETQYF.